Below, 9 T cell receptor beta chains from the same sample are listed, as sequenced in a study of shared clonotypes between healthy human individuals. This table comes from immunoSEQ multiplex PCR, and its TCRdb copy is limited to in-frame clones, with some not included. In the table there are around 2.1 million clones, approximately 96% of which are singletons. Sequenced material: naive CD4+ T cells sorted from blood. Subset reported: CD45RA+ positively selected. These receptors were collected from a young man in good health.

V gene TRBV5-1 combines with J gene TRBJ2-3; D gene ambiguous. V lost 3 bases, J lost 2 bases, and 13 bases lay in between. The germline V gene encodes CDR1 SGHRS and CDR2 YFSETQ. This CDR3 comprises 15 residues. CDR3 loop: CASSWGREVTDTQYF. As DNA, the CDR3 is TGCGCCAGCAGCTGGGGAAGAGAGGTCACAGATACGCAGTATTTT. Complete variable domain (other parts from reference TRBV5-1 and TRBJ2-3): KAGVTQTPRYLIKTRGQQVTLSCSPISGHRSVSWYQQTPGQGLQFLFEYFSETQRNKGNFPGRFSGRQFSNSRSEMNVSTLELGDSALYLCASSWGREVTDTQYFGPGTRLTVL.

The J gene is TRBJ1-5, the V gene TRBV2; 9 bases agree with TRBD1. The CDR3 consists of 16 residues. V shed 4 bases, J shed 3 bases, and the junction held 7 bases outside the gene matches. The germline CDR1 and CDR2 sequences are SNHLY and FYNNEI. Here the CDR3 DNA reads TGTGCCAGCAGTGTAACAGGGGGCTATTCCAATCAGCCCCAGCATTTT. The encoded protein is CASSVTGGYSNQPQHF.

Details on this clone: Other DNA sequences in the sample encode the same CDR3. This chain links TRBV18 with TRBJ2-4; 7 nucleotides align to TRBD2. CDR3 length equals 15 residues. With V trimmed by 0 bases and J by 2 bases, 1 base remained unmatched. Germline-derived CDR1 and CDR2 are KGHSH and LQKENI. CDR3 protein: CASSPPGGTKNIQYF. Here the CDR3 DNA reads TGTGCCAGCTCACCACCGGGGGGGACCAAAAACATTCAGTACTTC.

J is TRBJ2-3 and V is TRBV7-3, with 10 bases lining up with TRBD2. The junction had 11 bases not matched to a gene; V was cut back by 2 bases and J by 9 bases. CDR1 is SGHTA, CDR2 FQGTGA, per germline. The CDR3 loop spans 16 amino acids. The CDR3 loop is CASSLASGGGVDTQYF. The CDR3 bases are TGTGCCAGCAGCTTAGCTAGCGGGGGCGGAGTGGACACGCAGTATTTT.

This chain connects TRBV9 to TRBJ2-1; the match to TRBD1 covers 7 bases. Germline values: CDR1 SGDLS, CDR2 YYNGEE. This CDR3 has 15 residues. V was clipped by 2 bases and J by 3 bases; unmatched bases: 5. CDR3 sequence: CASSVTGTVYNEQFF. The CDR3 region has the DNA TGTGCCAGCAGCGTTACCGGGACAGTCTACAATGAGCAGTTCTTC.

The chain combines TRBV5-1 with TRBJ2-7; D is unclear. V gave up 0 bases and J gave up 4 bases, with 8 bases separating them. Germline values: CDR1 SGHRS, CDR2 YFSETQ. CDR3 length: 13 amino acids. This CDR3 reads CASSLVTEYEQYF. Here the CDR3 DNA reads TGCGCCAGCAGCTTGGTAACAGAATACGAGCAGTACTTC. Supplemented by reference TRBV5-1 and TRBJ2-7, the full variable domain reads KAGVTQTPRYLIKTRGQQVTLSCSPISGHRSVSWYQQTPGQGLQFLFEYFSETQRNKGNFPGRFSGRQFSNSRSEMNVSTLELGDSALYLCASSLVTEYEQYFGPGTRLTVT.

The chain couples TRBV4-1 to TRBJ2-7; 11 bases are a match to TRBD1. Per germline, CDR1 MGHRA and CDR2 YSYEKL. The V gene end was trimmed by 3 bases and the J gene end by 1 base; junction bases not matched to a gene: 5. CDR3 length: 16 amino acids. CDR3 protein: CASSQTGTGGSYEQYF. The CDR3 nucleotides are TGCGCCAGCAGCCAGACCGGGACAGGGGGTTCCTACGAGCAGTACTTC.

The V call is TRBV5-1, the J call TRBJ1-4; possible D gene TRBD1, 5 bases. Germline V gene lookup returns CDR1 SGHRS and CDR2 YFSETQ. The CDR3 runs 15 residues. The V end was cut by 1 base, the J end by 3 bases, with 10 bases between. The CDR3 reads CASSLIGAPNEKLFF. CDR3 DNA: TGCGCCAGCAGCTTGATAGGGGCGCCTAATGAAAAACTGTTTTTT.

The CDR3 loop reads CASSLNRPGYLNSNQPQHF. CDR3 nucleotide sequence: TGTGCCAGCAGCTTAAACAGACCAGGGTACCTTAATAGCAATCAGCCCCAGCATTTT. The V and J genes are TRBV7-2 and TRBJ1-5; a possible D gene is TRBD1 (5 bases). The CDR3 has 19 amino acids. Germline V gene sequence: CDR1 SGHTA, CDR2 FQGNSA. V was pared by 2 bases and J by 0 bases, with 20 bases between.